Listed below are T cell receptor beta chains from one sample, sequenced in a study of T cell responses to AZD1222 COVID-19 vaccine. The repertoire was sequenced with immunoSEQ multiplex PCR; TCRdb's copy has only in-frame clones and lacks some. The table has around 120,000 clones, over 75% seen once. Sample: peripheral blood, taken on day 0 of AZD1222 vaccination. These receptors were collected from an adult in good health. CDR3s leave out the opening cysteine and the closing phenylalanine or tryptophan. The listing skips clone size in some rows; elsewhere it reads once, few, many or a size class.

clone_size v_call cdr3_aa
. TRBV5-1 ASSLALRQGRTEAF
. TRBV28 ASLGGGGGNQPQH
. TRBV11-2 ASSLTGKANEKLF
. TRBV19 ASSIGGVGEQF
once TRBV18 ASSLKPGQGPINYGYT
. TRBV30 AWSLSWGQGFYEQY
medium-sized TRBV7-8 ASSPDRVQPQH
. TRBV2 ASSEVPVGLGEQF
. TRBV28 ASSLLDGSAVT
. TRBV6-5 ASSPTLSNQPQH
once TRBV7-9 ASSLTGGYEQF
few TRBV19 ASSISQGNPYNEQF
. TRBV9 ASSSGRLASTDTQY
. TRBV4-2 ASSQENKGAGGELF
. TRBV9 ASSVEDSGVGTYEQY
. TRBV5-4 ASSPIRGNYEQY